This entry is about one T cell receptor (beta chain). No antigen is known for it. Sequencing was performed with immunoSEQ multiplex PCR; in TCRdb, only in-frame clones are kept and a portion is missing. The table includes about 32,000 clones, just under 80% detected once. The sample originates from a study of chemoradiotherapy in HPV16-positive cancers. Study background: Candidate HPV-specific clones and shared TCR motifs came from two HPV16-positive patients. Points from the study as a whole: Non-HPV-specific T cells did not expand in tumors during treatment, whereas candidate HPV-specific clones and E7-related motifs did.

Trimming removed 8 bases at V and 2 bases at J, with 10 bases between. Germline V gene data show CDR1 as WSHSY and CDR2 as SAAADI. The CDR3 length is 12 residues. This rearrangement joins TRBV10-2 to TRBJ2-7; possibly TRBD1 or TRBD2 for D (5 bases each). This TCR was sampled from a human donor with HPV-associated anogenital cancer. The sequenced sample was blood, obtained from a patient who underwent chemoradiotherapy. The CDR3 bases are TGCGCCAGCGAGGGGAAGACCTACGAGCAGTACTTC. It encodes CASEGKTYEQYF.